The 5 T cell receptor beta chains listed next were all sequenced from one sample in a study of T-cell reconstitution after alpha-beta-depleted transplantation in children. The TCRbeta library incorporated unique molecular identifiers. TCRdb reprocessed the PCR reads with MiXCR, giving one entry per CDR3 protein. Found here are tens of thousands of distinct CDR3 sequences, approximately 5% of them singletons; the top ten hold around 18%. Sequencing used PBMCs, mostly from graft donor cells, obtained 180 days after TCRalphabeta/CD19-depleted stem cell transplant. The receptors were sampled from a boy under two years old who had a stem cell transplant for acute myeloid leukemia, so the T cells may come from the graft donor.

This clonotype was seen at least ten times. The genes are TRBV4-3 and TRBJ2-5, with D perhaps TRBD1 or TRBD2 (5 bases each). The CDR3 is 14 amino acids. Germline assignment: CDR1 LGHNA and CDR2 YSLEER. Trimming removed 4 bases at V and 3 bases at J, with 12 bases between. CDR3 in amino acids: CASSRNGAEETQYF. In DNA form, the CDR3 reads TGCGCCAGCAGCCGTAACGGGGCTGAAGAGACCCAGTACTTC.

The sample holds many counts of this clonotype. The chain employs TRBV12-3 or TRBV12-4 and TRBJ1-1; D remains ambiguous. The CDR3 consists of 13 residues. Trimming pared 2 bases from V and 5 bases from J, leaving 9 bases between. The CDR3 sequence: CASSLFWGTEAFF. The CDR3 DNA sequence: TGTGCCAGCAGTTTATTTTGGGGAACTGAAGCTTTCTTT.

In this sample, this clonotype turned up many times. V is TRBV3-1 and J is TRBJ2-7; D remains ambiguous. Trimming pared 1 base from V and 5 bases from J, leaving 15 bases between. Germline V CDR1 and CDR2: LGHDT, YNNKEL (reference sequence). The length of the CDR3 is 15 residues. The DNA for the CDR3 is TGTGCCAGCAGCCAAGGGCGGATTCCCGCCGACGAGCAGTACTTC. Translation: CASSQGRIPADEQYF.

This clonotype has ten or more counts. At one end, the junction sequence differs from germline, possibly due to a read error. The chain joins TRBV23-1 to TRBJ2-6, with D maybe TRBD2 (5 bases). TRBV23-1 is reported as an ORF; its role is uncertain. CDR3 length equals 12 residues. The CDR3 DNA reads as TGTGCCAGCGGCTCTGGGGCCAACGTCCTGACTTTC. Protein product: CASGSGANVLTF.

This clonotype was picked up many times. This rearrangement joins TRBV24-1 to TRBJ1-5; D unclear. CDR3 length: 13 amino acids. Between the trimmed V and J ends, which lost 0 bases and 5 bases, there was a span of 4 bases. Germline V gives CDR1 KGHDR, CDR2 SFDVKD. In DNA, the CDR3 is TGTGCCACCAGTGATTTGGGAGATCAGCCCCAGCATTTT. It specifies CATSDLGDQPQHF.